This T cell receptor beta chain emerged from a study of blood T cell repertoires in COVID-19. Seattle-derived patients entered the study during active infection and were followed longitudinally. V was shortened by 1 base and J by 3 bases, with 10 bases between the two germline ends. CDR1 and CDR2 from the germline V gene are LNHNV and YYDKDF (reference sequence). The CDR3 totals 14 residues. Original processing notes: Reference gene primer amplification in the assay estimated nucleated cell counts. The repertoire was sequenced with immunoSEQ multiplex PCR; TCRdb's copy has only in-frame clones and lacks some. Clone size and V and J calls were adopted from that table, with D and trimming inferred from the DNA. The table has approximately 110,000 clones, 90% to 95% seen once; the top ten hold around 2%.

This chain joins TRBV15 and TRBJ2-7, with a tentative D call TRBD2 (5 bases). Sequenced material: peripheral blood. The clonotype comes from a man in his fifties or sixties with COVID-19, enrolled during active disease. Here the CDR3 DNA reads TGTGCCACCAGCAGAGGAGTAGCGTACTACGAGCAGTACTTC. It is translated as CATSRGVAYYEQYF.